What follows is one T cell receptor beta chain and its context. This sample also contains other DNA sequences that code for the same CDR3. Per the original data handling: For nucleated cells, counts were estimated from reference gene primer amplification. Sequencing was performed with immunoSEQ multiplex PCR; in TCRdb, only in-frame clones are kept and a portion is missing. V, J and clone size are those of that table, while D and trimming were read from the DNA. The sample lists just under 350,000 clones, more than 70% occurring once. This sample was included in a study of blood T cell repertoires in COVID-19. As for the study in general: Spain, Italy and the United States supplied samples that represented acute and convalescent COVID-19.

This CDR3 is built from 16 residues. V dropped 5 bases and J dropped 2; count of bases not matched to a gene: 5. CDR1 is MNHEY and CDR2 is SMNVEV in the germline V gene (reference sequence). This TCR was recovered from a woman in her 70s with COVID-19, enrolled during active disease. Material: peripheral blood. The chain uses TRBV27 and TRBJ2-3; 12 bases agree with TRBD2. CDR3 sequence (DNA): TGTGCCAGCAGTAGTCTAGCGGGGGGGCTCACAGATACGCAGTATTTT. Translating it yields CASSSLAGGLTDTQYF.